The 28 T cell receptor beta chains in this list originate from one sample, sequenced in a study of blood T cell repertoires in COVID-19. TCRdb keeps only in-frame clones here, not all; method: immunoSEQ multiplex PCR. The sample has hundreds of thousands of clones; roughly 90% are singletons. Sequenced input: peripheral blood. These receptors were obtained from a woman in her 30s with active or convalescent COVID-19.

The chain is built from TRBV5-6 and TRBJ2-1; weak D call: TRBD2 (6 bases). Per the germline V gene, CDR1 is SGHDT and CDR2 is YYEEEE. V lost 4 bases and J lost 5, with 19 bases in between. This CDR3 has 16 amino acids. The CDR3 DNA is TGTGCCAGCAGCATAACCTCGGGGGACGGGAACAATGAGCAGTTCTTC. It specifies CASSITSGDGNNEQFF.

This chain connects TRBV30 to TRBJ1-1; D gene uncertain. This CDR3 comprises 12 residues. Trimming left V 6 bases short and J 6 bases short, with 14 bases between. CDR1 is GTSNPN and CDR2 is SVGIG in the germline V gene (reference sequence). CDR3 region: CACLYGWAEAFF. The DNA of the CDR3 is TGTGCCTGCCTATACGGGTGGGCTGAAGCTTTCTTT. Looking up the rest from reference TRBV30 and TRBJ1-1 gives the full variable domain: SQTIHQWPATLVQPVGSPLSLECTVEGTSNPNLYWYRQAAGRGLQLLFYSVGIGQISSEVPQNLSASRPQDRQFILSSKKLLLSDSGFYLCACLYGWAEAFFGQGTRLTVV.

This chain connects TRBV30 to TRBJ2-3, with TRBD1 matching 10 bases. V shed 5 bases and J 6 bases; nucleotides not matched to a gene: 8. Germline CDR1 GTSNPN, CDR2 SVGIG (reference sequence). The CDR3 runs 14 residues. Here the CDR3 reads CAWDPGTGADTQYF. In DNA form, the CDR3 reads TGTGCCTGGGACCCCGGGACAGGGGCCGATACGCAGTATTTT.

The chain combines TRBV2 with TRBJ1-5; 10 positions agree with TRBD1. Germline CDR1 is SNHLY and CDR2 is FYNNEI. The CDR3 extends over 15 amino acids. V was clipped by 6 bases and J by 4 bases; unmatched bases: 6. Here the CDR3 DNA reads TGTGCCAGCAGCCGGTCGGGACAGGGGAATCAGCCCCAGCATTTT. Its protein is CASSRSGQGNQPQHF.

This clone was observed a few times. CDR3 DNA sequence: TGTGCCAGCAGCGTAGAGCCCCCGGGACAGACCAGCTCTGGAAACACCATATATTTT. Its protein is CASSVEPPGQTSSGNTIYF. This rearrangement joins TRBV9 to TRBJ1-3; 7 positions agree with TRBD1. V shed 0 bases, J shed 0 bases, and the junction held 12 bases outside the gene matches. The V gene's germline CDR1 is SGDLS and CDR2 YYNGEE. The CDR3 has 19 amino acids.

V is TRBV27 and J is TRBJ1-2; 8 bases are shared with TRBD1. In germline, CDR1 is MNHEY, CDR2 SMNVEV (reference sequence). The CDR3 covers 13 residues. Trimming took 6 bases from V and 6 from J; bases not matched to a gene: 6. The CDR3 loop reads CASSRTGFDGYTF. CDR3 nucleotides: TGTGCCAGCAGCAGGACAGGGTTCGATGGCTACACCTTC.

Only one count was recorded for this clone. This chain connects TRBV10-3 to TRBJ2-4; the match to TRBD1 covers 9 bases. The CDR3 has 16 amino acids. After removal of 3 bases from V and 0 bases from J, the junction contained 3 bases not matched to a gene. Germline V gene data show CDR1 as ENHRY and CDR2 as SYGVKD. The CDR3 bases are TGTGCCATCAGTGAACAGGGGGCGGGAGCCAAAAACATTCAGTACTTC. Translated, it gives CAISEQGAGAKNIQYF.

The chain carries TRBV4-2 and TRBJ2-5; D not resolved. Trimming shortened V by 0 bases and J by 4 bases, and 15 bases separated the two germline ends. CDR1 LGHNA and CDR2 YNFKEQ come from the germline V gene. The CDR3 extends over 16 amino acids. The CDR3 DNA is TGTGCCAGCAGCCAAGACCCATACTCGGGTATAGAGACCCAGTACTTC. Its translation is CASSQDPYSGIETQYF.

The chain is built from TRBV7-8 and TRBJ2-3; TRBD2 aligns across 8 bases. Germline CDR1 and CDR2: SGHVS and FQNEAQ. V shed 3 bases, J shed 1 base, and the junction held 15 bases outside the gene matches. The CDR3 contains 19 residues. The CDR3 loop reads CASSFRTTTRGGGTDTQYF. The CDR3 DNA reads TGTGCCAGCAGCTTCCGAACAACCACTCGGGGGGGCGGCACAGATACGCAGTATTTT.

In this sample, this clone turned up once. The CDR3 bases are TGTGCCAGCAGTTGGGCAGGCGGGGGGGCTAGAGATACGCAGTATTTT. The encoded protein is CASSWAGGGARDTQYF. The chain uses TRBV6-5 and TRBJ2-3; 9 bases fit TRBD2. V shed 4 bases and J 5 bases; nucleotides not matched to a gene: 10. The CDR3 has 16 residues. Germline CDR1 is MNHEY and CDR2 is SVGAGI.

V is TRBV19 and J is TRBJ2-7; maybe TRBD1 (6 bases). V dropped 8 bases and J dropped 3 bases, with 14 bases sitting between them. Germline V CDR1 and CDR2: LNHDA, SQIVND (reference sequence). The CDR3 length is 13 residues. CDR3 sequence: CASADTRGYEQYF. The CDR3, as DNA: TGTGCCAGTGCCGACACCAGGGGCTACGAGCAGTACTTC.

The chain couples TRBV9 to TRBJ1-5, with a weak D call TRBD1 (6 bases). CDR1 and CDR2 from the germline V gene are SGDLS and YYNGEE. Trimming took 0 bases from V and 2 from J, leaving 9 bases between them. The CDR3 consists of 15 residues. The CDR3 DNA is TGTGCCAGCAGCGTAGGTCCAGGGGGCAATCAGCCCCAGCATTTT. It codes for CASSVGPGGNQPQHF.

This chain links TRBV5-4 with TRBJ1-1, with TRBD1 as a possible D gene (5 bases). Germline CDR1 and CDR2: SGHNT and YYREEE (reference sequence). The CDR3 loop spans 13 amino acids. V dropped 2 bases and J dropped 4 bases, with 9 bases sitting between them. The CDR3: CASSFGGVTEAFF. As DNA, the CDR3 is TGTGCCAGCAGCTTCGGAGGGGTCACTGAAGCTTTCTTT.

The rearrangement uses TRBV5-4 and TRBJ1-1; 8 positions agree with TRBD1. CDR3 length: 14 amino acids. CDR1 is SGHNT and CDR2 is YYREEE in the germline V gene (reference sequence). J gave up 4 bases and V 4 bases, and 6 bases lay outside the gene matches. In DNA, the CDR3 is TGTGCCAGCAGCACCGCAGGGGGCCCCACTGAAGCTTTCTTT. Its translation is CASSTAGGPTEAFF.

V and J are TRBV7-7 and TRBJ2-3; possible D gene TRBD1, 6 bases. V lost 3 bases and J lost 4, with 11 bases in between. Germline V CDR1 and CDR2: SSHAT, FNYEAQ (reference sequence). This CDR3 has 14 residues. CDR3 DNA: TGTGCCAGCAGCTTTGAGGCAGGGGCAGATACGCAGTATTTT. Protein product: CASSFEAGADTQYF.

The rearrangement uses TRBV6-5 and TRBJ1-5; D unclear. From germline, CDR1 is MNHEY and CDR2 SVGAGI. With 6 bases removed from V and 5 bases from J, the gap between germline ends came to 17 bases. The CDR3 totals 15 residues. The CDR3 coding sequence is TGTGCCAGCAGGCTTGTCGGGAACCCCGATCAGCCCCAGCATTTT. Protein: CASRLVGNPDQPQHF.

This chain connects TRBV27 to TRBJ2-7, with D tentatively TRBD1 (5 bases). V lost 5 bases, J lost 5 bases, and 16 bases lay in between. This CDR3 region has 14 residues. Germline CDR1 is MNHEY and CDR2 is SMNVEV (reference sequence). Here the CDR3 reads CASSNLPRVHEQYF. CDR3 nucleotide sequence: TGTGCCAGCAGTAATCTCCCCAGGGTCCACGAGCAGTACTTC.

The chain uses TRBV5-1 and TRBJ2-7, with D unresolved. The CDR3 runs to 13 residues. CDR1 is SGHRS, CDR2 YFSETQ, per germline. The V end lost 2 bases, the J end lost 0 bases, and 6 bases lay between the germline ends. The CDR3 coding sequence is TGCGCCAGCAGCTTACGGAGCTCCTACGAGCAGTACTTC. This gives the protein CASSLRSSYEQYF.

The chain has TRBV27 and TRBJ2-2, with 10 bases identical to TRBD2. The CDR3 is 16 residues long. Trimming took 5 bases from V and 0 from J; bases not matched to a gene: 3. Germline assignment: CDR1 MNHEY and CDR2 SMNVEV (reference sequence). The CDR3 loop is CASSTLAGTNTGELFF. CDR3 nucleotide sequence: TGTGCCAGCAGTACACTAGCGGGGACGAACACCGGGGAGCTGTTTTTT.

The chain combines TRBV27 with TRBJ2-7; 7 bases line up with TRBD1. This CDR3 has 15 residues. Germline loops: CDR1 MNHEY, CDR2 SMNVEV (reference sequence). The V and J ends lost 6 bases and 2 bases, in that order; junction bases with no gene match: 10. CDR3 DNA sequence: TGTGCCAGCAGGTTGGAGACAGGGACAACCTACGAGCAGTACTTC. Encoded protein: CASRLETGTTYEQYF.

CDR3 residues: CSVGVGYRGAEQFF. In DNA form, the CDR3 reads TGCAGCGTTGGTGTCGGCTACCGGGGGGCTGAGCAGTTCTTC. This rearrangement joins TRBV29-1 to TRBJ2-1, with TRBD2 as a possible D gene (7 bases). There are 14 residues in the CDR3. Per germline, CDR1 SQVTM and CDR2 ANQGSEA. The V gene lost 4 bases and the J gene lost 9 bases, with 19 bases spanning the gap.

The DNA of the CDR3 is TGTGCCAGCAGGCCACAGACAGGGAGGAATGAAAAACTGTTTTTT. It is translated as CASRPQTGRNEKLFF. The chain employs TRBV2 and TRBJ1-4, with 7 nucleotides matching TRBD1. This CDR3 has 15 amino acids. The V gene end was trimmed by 6 bases and the J gene end by 5 bases; junction bases not matched to a gene: 9. CDR1 SNHLY and CDR2 FYNNEI come from the germline V gene.

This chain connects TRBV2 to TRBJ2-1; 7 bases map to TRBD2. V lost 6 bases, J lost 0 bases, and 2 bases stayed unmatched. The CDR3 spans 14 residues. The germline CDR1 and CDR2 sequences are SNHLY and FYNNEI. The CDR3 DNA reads TGTGCCAGCAGCGGGGGGATCTCCTACAATGAGCAGTTCTTC. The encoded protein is CASSGGISYNEQFF.

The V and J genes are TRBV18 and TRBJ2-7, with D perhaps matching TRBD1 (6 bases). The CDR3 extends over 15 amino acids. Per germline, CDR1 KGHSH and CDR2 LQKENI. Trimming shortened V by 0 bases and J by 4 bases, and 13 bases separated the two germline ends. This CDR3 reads CASSPPVNRAYEQYF. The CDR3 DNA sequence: TGTGCCAGCTCACCACCGGTCAACAGGGCGTACGAGCAGTACTTC. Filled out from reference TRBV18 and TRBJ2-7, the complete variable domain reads NAGVMQNPRHLVRRRGQEARLRCSPMKGHSHVYWYRQLPEEGLKFMVYLQKENIIDESGMPKERFSAEFPKEGPSILRIQQVVRGDSAAYFCASSPPVNRAYEQYFGPGTRLTVT.

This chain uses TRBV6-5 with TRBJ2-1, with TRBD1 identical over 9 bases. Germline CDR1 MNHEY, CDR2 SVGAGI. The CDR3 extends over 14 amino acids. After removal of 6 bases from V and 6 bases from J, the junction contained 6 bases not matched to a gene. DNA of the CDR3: TGTGCCAGCAGCCTCCTGGGACAGGGCAATGAGCAGTTCTTC. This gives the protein CASSLLGQGNEQFF.

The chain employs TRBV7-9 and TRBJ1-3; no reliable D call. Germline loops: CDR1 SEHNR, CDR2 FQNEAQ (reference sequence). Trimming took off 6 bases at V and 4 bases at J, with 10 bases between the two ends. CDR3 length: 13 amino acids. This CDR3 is CASREVPGNTIYF. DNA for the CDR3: TGTGCCAGCAGGGAGGTCCCCGGAAACACCATATATTTT.

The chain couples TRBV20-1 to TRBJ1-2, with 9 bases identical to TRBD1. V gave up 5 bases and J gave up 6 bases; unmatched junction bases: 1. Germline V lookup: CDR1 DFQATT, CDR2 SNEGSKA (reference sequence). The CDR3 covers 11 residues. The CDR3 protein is CSAHRGHGYTF. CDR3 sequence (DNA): TGCAGTGCTCACAGGGGGCATGGCTACACCTTC.

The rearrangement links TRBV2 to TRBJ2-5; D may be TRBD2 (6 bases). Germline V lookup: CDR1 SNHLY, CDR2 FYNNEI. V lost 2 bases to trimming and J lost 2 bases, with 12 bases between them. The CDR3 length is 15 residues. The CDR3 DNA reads TGTGCCAGCAGTGAATATGGGCGGGAACAAGAGACCCAGTACTTC. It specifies CASSEYGREQETQYF.